The 9 T cell receptor beta chains reported below all come from one sample, sequenced in a study of shared clonotypes between healthy human individuals. This table comes from immunoSEQ multiplex PCR, and its TCRdb copy is limited to in-frame clones, with some not included. The sample comprises fewer than 1.6 million clones, approximately 98.5% of which are singletons, and roughly 0.35% rests with the top ten. Sample: naive CD4+ T cells sorted from blood. The subset: CD45RA+ positively selected. The receptors originated from a young man in good health.

This rearrangement joins TRBV2 to TRBJ2-2; TRBD2 is a possible D gene (5 bases). CDR1 is SNHLY, CDR2 FYNNEI, per germline. This CDR3 is 16 amino acids long. Deletions cut 2 bases from V and 0 bases from J, with 10 bases between. The CDR3 loop reads CASSESGRANTGELFF. The CDR3 DNA is TGTGCCAGCAGTGAAAGCGGAAGAGCGAACACCGGGGAGCTGTTTTTT.

The gene calls are TRBV5-1 and TRBJ1-1; 7 bases map to TRBD1. V lost 6 bases to trimming and J lost 0 bases; unmatched junction nucleotides: 11. The CDR3 is 16 residues long. Per germline, CDR1 SGHRS and CDR2 YFSETQ. The CDR3 loop reads CASNDQPGQMNTEAFF. The CDR3 DNA follows: TGCGCCAGCAACGACCAACCGGGACAGATGAACACTGAAGCTTTCTTT. Complete variable domain (other parts from reference TRBV5-1 and TRBJ1-1): KAGVTQTPRYLIKTRGQQVTLSCSPISGHRSVSWYQQTPGQGLQFLFEYFSETQRNKGNFPGRFSGRQFSNSRSEMNVSTLELGDSALYLCASNDQPGQMNTEAFFGQGTRLTVV.

The chain's CDR3 is CASRNRGRDEQFF. The CDR3 DNA sequence: TGTGCCAGCAGGAATCGAGGGCGGGATGAGCAGTTCTTC. The chain joins TRBV6-5 to TRBJ2-1, with a tentative D call TRBD2 (5 bases). Germline V gene sequence: CDR1 MNHEY, CDR2 SVGAGI. Trimming removed 6 bases from V and 8 bases from J, with 14 bases in between. CDR3 length: 13 residues.

This clone was detected only once. This chain uses TRBV5-1 with TRBJ2-7; 13 bases are a match to TRBD2. Trimming removed 4 bases from V and 5 bases from J; junction bases left unmatched: 27. The CDR3 runs to 22 residues. Germline V gives CDR1 SGHRS, CDR2 YFSETQ. The CDR3 loop is CASSPGRNFMTSGRSDFHEQYF. The CDR3 nucleotides are TGCGCCAGCAGCCCGGGACGGAATTTTATGACTAGCGGGAGGTCCGACTTCCACGAGCAGTACTTC.

This chain joins TRBV9 and TRBJ2-1; 9 bases align to TRBD1. Germline V lookup: CDR1 SGDLS, CDR2 YYNGEE. V lost 3 bases to trimming and J lost 0 bases; unmatched junction nucleotides: 1. This CDR3 spans 15 amino acids. The CDR3 DNA is TGTGCCAGCAGCGGACAGGGGGGCTCCTACAATGAGCAGTTCTTC. Its translation is CASSGQGGSYNEQFF.

V gene TRBV28 combines with J gene TRBJ1-1; D is undetermined. Trimming took 3 bases from V and 4 from J, leaving 12 bases between them. This CDR3 contains 14 residues. In germline, CDR1 is MDHEN, CDR2 SYDVKM. The CDR3 is CASSLLGAGTEAFF. CDR3 nucleotides: TGTGCCAGCAGTTTGTTGGGCGCAGGCACTGAAGCTTTCTTT.

The chain combines TRBV7-9 with TRBJ1-4, with D maybe TRBD1 (6 bases). Germline values: CDR1 SEHNR, CDR2 FQNEAQ (reference sequence). The CDR3 consists of 17 residues. Trimming pared 1 base from V and 5 bases from J, leaving 17 bases between. CDR3: CASSLGGTGTLNEKLFF. The CDR3 bases are TGTGCCAGCAGCTTAGGGGGAACCGGGACACTCAATGAAAAACTGTTTTTT. Using reference TRBV7-9 and TRBJ1-4 for the parts outside the CDR3, the full variable domain is DTGVSQNPRHKITKRGQNVTFRCDPISEHNRLYWYRQTLGQGPEFLTYFQNEAQLEKSRLLSDRFSAERPKGSFSTLEIQRTEQGDSAMYLCASSLGGTGTLNEKLFFGSGTQLSVL.

The rearrangement uses TRBV2 and TRBJ2-7, with 12 nucleotides matching TRBD2. CDR1 SNHLY and CDR2 FYNNEI come from the germline V gene. The junction had 8 bases not matched to a gene; V was cut back by 4 bases and J by 7 bases. This CDR3 spans 15 amino acids. The CDR3 is CASSVRLAGDKEQYF. The CDR3 DNA follows: TGTGCCAGCAGTGTCCGACTAGCGGGAGATAAGGAGCAGTACTTC. The entire variable domain, with the rest obtained from reference TRBV2 and TRBJ2-7, is as follows: EPEVTQTPSHQVTQMGQEVILRCVPISNHLYFYWYRQILGQKVEFLVSFYNNEISEKSEIFDDQFSVERPDGSNFTLKIRSTKLEDSAMYFCASSVRLAGDKEQYFGPGTRLTVT.

The chain carries TRBV5-1 and TRBJ2-3; D gene ambiguous. Germline CDR1 SGHRS, CDR2 YFSETQ. CDR3 length: 14 amino acids. Trimming removed 7 bases at V and 1 base at J, with 13 bases between. For the CDR3, the DNA is TGCGCCAGCGCTAGTCAAGATGGCACAGATACGCAGTATTTT. Encoded protein: CASASQDGTDTQYF.